These 32 T cell receptor beta chains share one sample of origin, sequenced in a study of CD8 T cells in ankylosing spondylitis. Points from the study as a whole: Ankylosing spondylitis blood seemed to carry a telltale TCR beta motif made of several highly homologous variants.

Via MiXCR, TCRdb re-called the 5' RACE reads, giving one row per CDR3 protein. Found here are about 540,000 distinct CDR3 sequences, roughly an eighth of them singletons; the top ten hold under 7.5%. No antigens are known for them. Sequencing was performed on blood, either unsorted or a sorted T cell fraction (not recorded which). The receptors were gathered from a male donor with ankylosing spondylitis.

As to this clonotype: An end of the junction differs from the germline gene, which may be a read error. This sequence joins TRBV30 and TRBJ2-2; no clear D gene. Germline V lookup: CDR1 GTSNPN, CDR2 SVGIG (reference sequence). This CDR3 has 11 amino acids. CDR3 region: CGGANTGELFF. The CDR3 DNA reads as TGCGGTGGAGCGAACACCGGGGAGCTGTTTTTT.

This clonotype was observed a few times. This chain joins TRBV27 and TRBJ1-5; possible D gene TRBD1, 6 bases. CDR1 MNHEY and CDR2 SMNVEV come from the germline V gene (reference sequence). Trimming cost V 3 bases and J 3 bases, with 9 bases left between them. This CDR3 region has 14 residues. Here the CDR3 reads CASSFTGINQPQHF. For the CDR3, the DNA is TGTGCCAGCAGTTTTACAGGGATCAATCAGCCCCAGCATTTT.

The chain joins TRBV7-9 to TRBJ2-2; D is undetermined. This CDR3 contains 13 residues. The germline V gene encodes CDR1 SEHNR and CDR2 FQNEAQ (reference sequence). V lost 2 bases and J 6 bases, leaving 7 bases between the germline ends. The DNA of the CDR3 is TGTGCCAGCAGCTTAACCCTTCCCGGGGAGCTGTTTTTT. Encoded protein: CASSLTLPGELFF.

This clonotype showed up many times. The chain couples TRBV29-1 to TRBJ1-5; D ambiguous. Germline CDR1 is SQVTM and CDR2 is ANQGSEA. Trimming removed 3 bases from V and 6 bases from J, with 12 bases in between. The CDR3 runs to 13 residues. The CDR3 protein is CSVEFSGGQPQHF. The CDR3 region has the DNA TGCAGCGTTGAGTTCTCGGGAGGTCAGCCCCAGCATTTT.

This clonotype turned up a few times. The J gene is TRBJ2-1, the V gene TRBV4-2; the match to TRBD2 covers 11 bases. Per the germline V gene, CDR1 is LGHNA and CDR2 is YNFKEQ. With V trimmed by 0 bases and J by 7 bases, 5 bases remained unmatched. This CDR3 region has 16 residues. Here the CDR3 reads CASSQDFASGRNEQFF. In nucleotides, the CDR3 is TGTGCCAGCAGCCAAGATTTCGCTAGCGGGAGGAATGAGCAGTTCTTC.

This clonotype was found a few times. J is TRBJ1-2 and V is TRBV27, with D possibly TRBD1 on 6 matching bases. Deletions cut 7 bases from V and 4 bases from J, with 10 bases between. The CDR3 covers 12 residues. CDR1 is MNHEY and CDR2 is SMNVEV in the germline V gene (reference sequence). CDR3 DNA sequence: TGTGCCAGCAAGGGGGGCTCCTATGGCTACACCTTC. Protein sequence: CASKGGSYGYTF.

At least ten counts were recorded for this clonotype. J is TRBJ2-1 and V is TRBV5-1; D may correspond to TRBD1 or TRBD2 (5 bases each). This CDR3 has 13 amino acids. V was shortened by 4 bases and J by 6 bases, with 11 bases between the two germline ends. Germline V gene data show CDR1 as SGHRS and CDR2 as YFSETQ. The CDR3 region has the DNA TGCGCCAGCAGCATCGGGACCCTCAATGAGCAGTTCTTC. It yields the protein CASSIGTLNEQFF.

V is TRBV20-1 and J is TRBJ2-7, with 13 bases aligning to TRBD2. V lost 6 bases to trimming and J lost 7 bases; unmatched junction nucleotides: 6. Germline V gene data show CDR1 as DFQATT and CDR2 as SNEGSKA (reference sequence). This CDR3 has 13 residues. The CDR3 here is CSARGTSGKEQYV. DNA of the CDR3: TGCAGTGCGCGGGGGACTAGCGGGAAGGAGCAGTACGTC.

This clonotype was observed many times. This chain links TRBV12-3 or TRBV12-4 with TRBJ1-5; D perhaps matches TRBD1 (5 bases). V lost 0 bases and J 7 bases, leaving 10 bases between the germline ends. CDR3 length: 14 residues. CDR3 region: CASSLAGPRQPQHF. The CDR3 region has the DNA TGTGCCAGCAGTTTAGCGGGACCGAGGCAGCCCCAGCATTTT.

This clonotype came up a few times. The gene calls are TRBV20-1 and TRBJ2-1; weak D call: TRBD2 (5 bases). Germline V gene data show CDR1 as DFQATT and CDR2 as SNEGSKA (reference sequence). The V gene lost 2 bases and the J gene lost 0 bases, with 11 bases spanning the gap. This CDR3 is 15 amino acids long. The CDR3 spells CSARPRGFSYNEQFF. The CDR3 coding sequence is TGCAGTGCTAGACCCCGGGGTTTCTCCTACAATGAGCAGTTCTTC.

The table lists this clonotype with a few counts. The rearrangement joins TRBV7-9 to TRBJ2-7, with TRBD2 matching 12 bases. Per the germline V gene, CDR1 is SEHNR and CDR2 is FQNEAQ (reference sequence). Germline trimming cut 4 bases from V and 1 base from J; bases unmatched to any gene: 5. CDR3 size: 16 residues. CDR3 loop: CASSSTSGSSSYEQYF. As DNA, the CDR3 is TGTGCCAGCAGCTCGACTAGCGGGAGCTCGTCCTACGAGCAGTACTTC.

V and J are TRBV6-4 and TRBJ1-1, with no clear D. Germline V gives CDR1 MRHNA, CDR2 SNTAGT. The CDR3 covers 14 residues. Deletions cut 0 bases from V and 6 bases from J, with 11 bases between. The CDR3 coding sequence is TGTGCCAGCAGTGACTCGGGCAGCTACCCTGAAGCTTTCTTT. Translated, it gives CASSDSGSYPEAFF.

J is TRBJ1-4 and V is TRBV5-1; D is possibly TRBD1 (5 bases). V gave up 4 bases and J gave up 3 bases, with 22 bases separating them. CDR3 length equals 18 residues. Germline lookup yields CDR1 SGHRS and CDR2 YFSETQ. CDR3 loop: CASSPGLGAVGPNEKLFF. In nucleotides, the CDR3 is TGCGCCAGCAGCCCAGGACTAGGGGCCGTGGGCCCTAATGAAAAACTGTTTTTT.

This clonotype was seen more than once but under ten times. The chain has TRBV20-1 and TRBJ2-1; 10 bases map to TRBD2. There are 17 residues in the CDR3. Losses at the gene ends were 6 bases for V and 0 bases for J; bases not matched to a gene: 11. Germline V gives CDR1 DFQATT, CDR2 SNEGSKA (reference sequence). CDR3 residues: CSAADSSGSFSYNEQFF. The DNA for the CDR3 is TGCAGTGCCGCTGACTCTAGCGGGAGTTTCTCCTACAATGAGCAGTTCTTC.

In the case of this clonotype: This could be a read error, since a much larger clone is one nucleotide away. The gene calls are TRBV4-2 and TRBJ1-5; D gene unclear. The CDR3 spans 15 residues. CDR1 is LGHNA and CDR2 is YNFKEQ in the germline V gene. CDR3: CASSQESGNDQRQHF. CDR3 bases: TGTGCCAGCAGCCAAGAATCGGGCAACGATCAGCGCCAGCATTTT.

The chain employs TRBV9 and TRBJ2-1; D is possibly TRBD1 (6 bases). The V gene's germline CDR1 is SGDLS and CDR2 YYNGEE. The V end was cut by 4 bases, the J end by 0 bases, with 17 bases between. The length of the CDR3 is 17 residues. The CDR3, as DNA: TGTGCCAGCAGCCCGCGACAGGCCATCCCCTCCTACAATGAGCAGTTCTTC. It translates to CASSPRQAIPSYNEQFF.

The chain's CDR3 is CASSQAGTGVLGANVLTF. The CDR3 region has the DNA TGTGCCAGCAGTCAGGCCGGGACAGGGGTCCTTGGGGCCAACGTCCTGACTTTC. The V call is TRBV12-3 or TRBV12-4, the J call TRBJ2-6; 10 bases agree with TRBD1. V lost 5 bases and J lost 3; bases outside the gene matches: 10. CDR3 length: 18 amino acids.

The chain combines TRBV7-9 with TRBJ2-1; 9 bases fit TRBD1. The germline V gene encodes CDR1 SEHNR and CDR2 FQNEAQ (reference sequence). The CDR3 is 16 residues long. The V gene end was trimmed by 5 bases and the J gene end by 2 bases; junction bases not matched to a gene: 7. DNA for the CDR3: TGTGCCAGCAGCACCAGGGACAGGGCCGCCTACAATGAGCAGTTCTTC. It is translated as CASSTRDRAAYNEQFF.

This clonotype has at least ten counts. The V and J genes are TRBV3-1 and TRBJ2-3, with 9 bases lining up with TRBD2. Trimming at V came to 2 bases and at J to 1 base, leaving 13 bases not matched to a gene. The CDR3 has 19 amino acids. The germline CDR1 and CDR2 sequences are LGHDT and YNNKEL (reference sequence). The CDR3, as DNA: TGTGCCAGCAGCCAATTGGCGGTAGCGGGGGCAATACGCACAGATACGCAGTATTTT. Its protein is CASSQLAVAGAIRTDTQYF.

CDR3 coding DNA: TGCGCCAGCAGCTTGGCAGGGAGCGCCGCTTTCTTT. This translates into CASSLAGSAAFF. The rearrangement links TRBV5-1 to TRBJ1-1; possible D gene TRBD1, 5 bases. The CDR3 length is 12 residues. The germline V and J ends were trimmed by 0 bases and 11 bases, with 11 bases remaining between them. Germline CDR1 reads SGHRS; CDR2 reads YFSETQ.

The chain employs TRBV11-2 and TRBJ2-3; no reliable D call. Trimming pared 5 bases from V and 5 bases from J, leaving 14 bases between. Germline CDR1 and CDR2: SGHAT and FQNNGV. The CDR3 loop spans 14 amino acids. The CDR3 DNA reads as TGTGCCAGCAGCCCACTTCGCAGGCGAGATACGCAGTATTTT. As protein: CASSPLRRRDTQYF.

This clonotype came up a few times. The chain couples TRBV19 to TRBJ2-7; 8 nucleotides match TRBD2. The CDR3 spans 14 residues. The germline V gene has CDR1 LNHDA and CDR2 SQIVND (reference sequence). V trimming: 4 bases; J trimming: 1 base; junction bases outside the gene matches: 3. CDR3 in amino acids: CASSKLADSYEQYF. The CDR3 coding sequence is TGTGCCAGTAGTAAACTAGCGGATTCCTACGAGCAGTACTTC. Together with reference TRBV19 and TRBJ2-7, the CDR3 gives the full variable domain: DGGITQSPKYLFRKEGQNVTLSCEQNLNHDAMYWYRQDPGQGLRLIYYSQIVNDFQKGDIAEGYSVSREKKESFPLTVTSAQKNPTAFYLCASSKLADSYEQYFGPGTRLTVT.

This clonotype showed up just a few times. The chain links TRBV6-6 to TRBJ2-1; D is perhaps TRBD2 (5 bases). V lost 7 bases to trimming and J lost 3 bases, with 10 bases between them. CDR1 MNHNY and CDR2 SVGAGI come from the germline V gene (reference sequence). The CDR3 is 13 amino acids. CDR3 in amino acids: CASTSDYYNEQFF. The DNA of the CDR3 is TGTGCCAGCACTAGTGACTACTACAATGAGCAGTTCTTC.

This clonotype was picked up a small number of times. The chain employs TRBV3-1 and TRBJ1-2, with D possibly being TRBD1 (5 bases). CDR3 length: 14 residues. Trimming removed 4 bases from V and 8 bases from J, with 17 bases in between. CDR1 and CDR2 (germline): LGHDT, YNNKEL (reference sequence). The CDR3 reads CASSPVPGRTGYTF. The DNA of the CDR3 is TGTGCCAGCAGCCCCGTGCCGGGACGAACGGGCTACACCTTC.

The J gene is TRBJ1-2, the V gene TRBV14, with 8 bases aligning to TRBD1. CDR1 is SGHDN, CDR2 FVKESK, per germline. The CDR3 is made up of 15 amino acids. J gave up 3 bases and V 3 bases, and 6 bases lay outside the gene matches. In DNA, the CDR3 is TGTGCCAGCAGCCAGACAGGGGTTAACTACTATGGCTACACCTTC. This translates into CASSQTGVNYYGYTF.

A few counts support this clonotype. The chain combines TRBV20-1 with TRBJ2-1; 7 nucleotides align to TRBD1. Germline lookup yields CDR1 DFQATT and CDR2 SNEGSKA (reference sequence). Germline trimming cut 5 bases from V and 0 bases from J; bases unmatched to any gene: 13. The CDR3 length is 17 residues. This chain's CDR3 is CSAEVTGPLSSYNEQFF. The CDR3 bases are TGCAGTGCTGAAGTGACAGGGCCTCTGAGCTCCTACAATGAGCAGTTCTTC.

This clonotype was seen a few times. The V call is TRBV29-1, the J call TRBJ2-3, with D hard to call. The V gene lost 8 bases and the J gene lost 6 bases, with 12 bases spanning the gap. This CDR3 region has 11 residues. Germline V gives CDR1 SQVTM, CDR2 ANQGSEA. CDR3 coding DNA: TGCAGCCCGACAAAGGGTGATACGCAGTATTTT. Translating gives CSPTKGDTQYF.

This clonotype came up a few times. The chain uses TRBV5-1 and TRBJ2-1, with D tentatively TRBD2 (5 bases). The V gene's germline CDR1 is SGHRS and CDR2 YFSETQ. Trimming removed 0 bases from V and 8 bases from J, with 9 bases in between. This CDR3 region has 13 residues. The CDR3 loop reads CASSLGARDEQFF. In nucleotides, the CDR3 is TGCGCCAGCAGCTTGGGAGCGAGGGATGAGCAGTTCTTC.

The sample holds a few counts of this clonotype. The chain employs TRBV25-1 and TRBJ2-3; weak D call: TRBD2 (5 bases). The germline CDR1 and CDR2 sequences are MGHDK and SYGVNS. This CDR3 has 13 amino acids. Trimming pared 3 bases from V and 5 bases from J, leaving 9 bases between. DNA of the CDR3: TGTGCCAGCAGTGAGCTTGGAGGAGATACGCAGTATTTT. This codes for CASSELGGDTQYF.

This clonotype was counted only a few times. This chain uses TRBV6-1 with TRBJ1-1; D may be TRBD1 (5 bases). The CDR3 is made up of 14 amino acids. CDR1 MNHNS and CDR2 SASEGT come from the germline V gene. V gave up 6 bases and J gave up 5 bases, with 16 bases separating them. CDR3 DNA sequence: TGTGCCAGCAGCCGACCTGGGGGGGGGACTGAAGCTTTCTTT. It translates to CASSRPGGGTEAFF.

The CDR3 bases are TGTGCCAGCAGGGCCGGAGGGGACGGGTATGGCTACACCTTC. It translates to CASRAGGDGYGYTF. The chain carries TRBV12-3 or TRBV12-4 and TRBJ1-2; TRBD1 is a possible D gene (5 bases). Trimming removed 6 bases from V and 5 bases from J, with 16 bases in between. CDR3 length: 14 amino acids.

This rearrangement joins TRBV12-5 to TRBJ2-1, with TRBD2 identical over 10 bases. Germline trimming cut 3 bases from V and 3 bases from J; bases unmatched to any gene: 2. Germline V gene lookup returns CDR1 LGHNT and CDR2 FRNRAP. The CDR3 sequence is 15 residues long. The CDR3 coding sequence is TGTGCTAGTGGTTTTCGGACTAGCGGCTACAATGAGCAGTTCTTC. Translated: CASGFRTSGYNEQFF.